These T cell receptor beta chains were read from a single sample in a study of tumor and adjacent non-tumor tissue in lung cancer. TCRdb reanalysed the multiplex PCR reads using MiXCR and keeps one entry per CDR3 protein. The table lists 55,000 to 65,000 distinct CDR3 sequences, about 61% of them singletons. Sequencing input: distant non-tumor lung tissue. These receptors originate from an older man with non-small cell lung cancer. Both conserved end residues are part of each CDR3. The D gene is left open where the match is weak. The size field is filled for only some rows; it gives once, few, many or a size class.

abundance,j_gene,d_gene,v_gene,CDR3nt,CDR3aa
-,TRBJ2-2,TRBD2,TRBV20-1,TGCAGTGCAGGACTAGCGGGGGAGGGGGGGGAGCTGTTTTTT,CSAGLAGEGGELFF
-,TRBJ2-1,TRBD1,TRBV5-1,TGCGCCAGCAGCAAGGCAGGGGGCGCAGGCAATGAGCAGTTCTTC,CASSKAGGAGNEQFF
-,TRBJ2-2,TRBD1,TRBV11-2,TGTGCCAGCAGTACACAGGGGACCGGAGGGCTGTTTTTT,CASSTQGTGGLFF
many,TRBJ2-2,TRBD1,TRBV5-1,TGCGCCAGCAGCTTGGCCGGGGGGACAGGGACGGCCGGGGAGCTGTTTTTT,CASSLAGGTGTAGELFF
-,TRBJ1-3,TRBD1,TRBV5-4,TGTGCCAGCGGCGGGGACAGGGGAGTTGGAAACACCATATATTTT,CASGGDRGVGNTIYF
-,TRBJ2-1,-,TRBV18,TGTGCCAGCTCCGGACCTGGGAATGGGCAGCTCTTC,CASSGPGNGQLF
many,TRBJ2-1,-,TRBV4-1,TGCGCCAGCAGCCAAGAAGTCCTAGCCTACAATGAGCAGTTCTTC,CASSQEVLAYNEQFF
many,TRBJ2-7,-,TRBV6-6,TGTGCCAGCAGTCCGGGAACGTTCCACGAGCAGTACTTC,CASSPGTFHEQYF
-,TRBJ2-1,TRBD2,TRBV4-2,TGTGCCAGCAGTCGTAACGGGGGGGCCTACTATGAGCAGTTCTTC,CASSRNGGAYYEQFF
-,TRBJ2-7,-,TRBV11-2,TGTGCCAGAAGCCTTGGGGGATTGTCCTACGAGCAGTACTTC,CARSLGGLSYEQYF
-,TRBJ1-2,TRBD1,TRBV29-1,TGCAGCGTTAACCGGGATAGGGGGCGCGCCTATGGCTACACCTTC,CSVNRDRGRAYGYTF
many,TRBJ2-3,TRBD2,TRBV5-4,TGTGCCAGCAGCACGGGGACTAGCGGGGGGGTAGATACGCAGTATTTT,CASSTGTSGGVDTQYF
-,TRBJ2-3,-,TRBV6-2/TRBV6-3,TGTGCCAGCAGTTACACCGCCTCGGATGCTAGATCCACAGATACGCAGTATTTT,CASSYTASDARSTDTQYF
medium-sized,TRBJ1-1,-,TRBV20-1,TGCAGTGCTCATAGGACAGCTATGACCACTGAAGCTTTCTTT,CSAHRTAMTTEAFF
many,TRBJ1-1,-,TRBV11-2,TGTGCCAGCAGCCGACGACGAGGGTATACTGAAGCTTTCTTT,CASSRRRGYTEAFF
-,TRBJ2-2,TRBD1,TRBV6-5,TGTGCCAGCAGATTTTCTGTGACAGGGATGTACGCCGGTGAGCTGTTTTTT,CASRFSVTGMYAGELFF
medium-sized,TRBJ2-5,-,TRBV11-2,TGTGCCAGCAGCTCGGAGCCTTTGAAGACCCAGTACTTC,CASSSEPLKTQYF
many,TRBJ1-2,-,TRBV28,TGTGCCAGCAGTCGGAATTGGGGCTACACCTTC,CASSRNWGYTF
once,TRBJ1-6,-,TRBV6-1,TGTGCCAGCAGTTCCTGGGACCCGGGGCGTACACTCCTCCACTTT,CASSSWDPGRTLLHF
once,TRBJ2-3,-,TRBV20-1,TGCAGTACCCCAGACCGGACAGTCACTAGCGCAGATACGCAGTATTTT,CSTPDRTVTSADTQYF
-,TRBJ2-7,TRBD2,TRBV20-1,TGCAGTGCTAGTAGCGGGATTGACTACGAGCAGTACTTC,CSASSGIDYEQYF
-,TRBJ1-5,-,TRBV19,TGTGCCAGTACCCTAGGAGGACAGAGGCGTAATCAGCCCCACCATTTT,CASTLGGQRRNQPHHF
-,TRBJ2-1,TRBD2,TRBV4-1,TGTGCCAGCAGCCGCGGCGGGGGGGGCAATGAGCTGTTCTTC,CASSRGGGGNELFF
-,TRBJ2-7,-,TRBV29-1,TGCAGCGTGACGGGCAGGGGCTACGAGCAGTACTTT,CSVTGRGYEQYF
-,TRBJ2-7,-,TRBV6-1,TGTGCCAGCCGCCGCGACGGGCTAGCGATCGAGCAGTACTTC,CASRRDGLAIEQYF
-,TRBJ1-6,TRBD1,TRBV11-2,TGTGCCAGCAGTACAGGGGGTTCACCCCTCAACTTT,CASSTGGSPLNF
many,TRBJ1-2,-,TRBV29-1,TGCAGCGTTGAGGCGCAGGGCCCCCATTTC,CSVEAQGPHF
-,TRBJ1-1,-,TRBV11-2,TGTACCAGCAGCTTACAGAGGCGGAGTGGCGGGGGAGATGGGGCTTTCTTT,CTSSLQRRSGGGDGAFF
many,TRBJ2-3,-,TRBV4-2,TGTGCCAGCAGCCAAGCGGCAGGGGACACAGATACGCAGTATTTT,CASSQAAGDTDTQYF
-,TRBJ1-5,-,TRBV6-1,TGTGCCTACAGTAAATCGGACAGCAATCAGGCCCAGCATTTT,CAYSKSDSNQAQHF
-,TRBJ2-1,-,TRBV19,TGTGCCAGTAGCATCCGGAATCTGGACAGAGTGCACGGTGAGCAGCTCTTC,CASSIRNLDRVHGEQLF
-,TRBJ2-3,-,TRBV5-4,TGTACCAGCAGCATGCAGAGCACAGATGCGCAGTATTTT,CTSSMQSTDAQYF
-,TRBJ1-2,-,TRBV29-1,TGCAGCATGTTTGGACAGCAGGGCTATGGCTACACCTTC,CSMFGQQGYGYTF
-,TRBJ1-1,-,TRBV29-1,TGCAGCGCTGTGAGGAGCCAGGGGAACACTGAAGCTTTCTTT,CSAVRSQGNTEAFF
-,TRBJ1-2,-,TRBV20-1,TGCAGTGCTAGCCTGGGGGCAAGGTATTGCTACACCTTC,CSASLGARYCYTF
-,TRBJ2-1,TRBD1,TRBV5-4,TGTGCCAGCAGCGCACGGAGGTATATGGGACAGCAACAGTTCTTT,CASSARRYMGQQQFF
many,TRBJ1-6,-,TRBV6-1,TGTGCCAGCAGTGAAGGACAAGAGGGGCATTCACCCCTCCACTTT,CASSEGQEGHSPLHF
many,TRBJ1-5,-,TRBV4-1,TGCGCCAGCAGCCAACGGCAGGCTGGGGGGAATCAGCCCCAGCATTTT,CASSQRQAGGNQPQHF
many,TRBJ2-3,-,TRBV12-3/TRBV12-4,TGTGCCAGCAGTGGCAGGCAGGGCTGGACAGATACGCAGTATTTT,CASSGRQGWTDTQYF
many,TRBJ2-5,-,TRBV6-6,TGTGCCAGCGCAGTTGGGCGCGGGGTGGAGACCCAGTACTTC,CASAVGRGVETQYF
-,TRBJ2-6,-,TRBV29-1,TGCGGCGTTGATGGGAGCTCTGGGGCCAACATCCTGACTTTC,CGVDGSSGANILTF
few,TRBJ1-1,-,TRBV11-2,TGTGCCAGCAATTTAGAATCGGGGGGTTCCACTGAAGCTTTCTTT,CASNLESGGSTEAFF
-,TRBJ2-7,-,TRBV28,TGTGCCAGCACCCCTGGAGTGAACGAGCAGTGCTTC,CASTPGVNEQCF
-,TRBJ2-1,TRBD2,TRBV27,TGTGCCAGCAGATCTGGACTAGCGGGATTATATGAGCAGTTCTTC,CASRSGLAGLYEQFF
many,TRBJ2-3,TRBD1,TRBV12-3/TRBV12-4,TGTGCCAGGCTTTTGGGGGCGACAGGGATATCGAATACGCAGTATTTT,CARLLGATGISNTQYF